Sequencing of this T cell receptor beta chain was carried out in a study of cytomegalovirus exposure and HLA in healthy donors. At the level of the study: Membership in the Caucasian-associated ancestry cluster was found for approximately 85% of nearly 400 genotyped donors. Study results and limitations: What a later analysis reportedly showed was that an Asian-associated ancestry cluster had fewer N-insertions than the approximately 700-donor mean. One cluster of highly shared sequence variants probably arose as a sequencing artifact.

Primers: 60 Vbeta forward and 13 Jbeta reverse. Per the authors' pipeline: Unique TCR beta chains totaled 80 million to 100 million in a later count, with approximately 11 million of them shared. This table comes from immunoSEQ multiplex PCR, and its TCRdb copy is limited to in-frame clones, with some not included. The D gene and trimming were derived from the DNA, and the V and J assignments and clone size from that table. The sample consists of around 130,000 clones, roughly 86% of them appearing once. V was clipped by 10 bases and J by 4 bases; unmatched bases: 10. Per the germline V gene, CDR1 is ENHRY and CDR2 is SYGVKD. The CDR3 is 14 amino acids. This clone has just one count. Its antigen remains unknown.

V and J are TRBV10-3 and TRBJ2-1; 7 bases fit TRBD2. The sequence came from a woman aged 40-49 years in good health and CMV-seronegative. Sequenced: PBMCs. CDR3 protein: CATLGTTNYNEQFF. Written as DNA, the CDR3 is TGTGCCACCTTGGGGACTACAAATTACAATGAGCAGTTCTTC.